The subject of this entry is one T cell receptor beta chain. CDR3 length equals 13 residues. Germline CDR1 reads SNHLY; CDR2 reads FYNNEI. Trimming cost V 10 bases and J 8 bases, with 17 bases left between them. Authors' data handling: Reference gene primer amplification in the assay estimated nucleated cell counts. The table came from immunoSEQ multiplex PCR; TCRdb's copy has only in-frame clones and leaves some out. The DNA gave D and trimming, while V, J and clone size come from that table. The sample lists a few hundred thousand clones, around nine tenths seen once, with 1.2% in the top ten. The data are from a study of blood T cell repertoires in COVID-19.

The receptor's source is a young woman who had recovered from COVID-19. This chain links TRBV2 with TRBJ1-4; perhaps TRBD1 as D (5 bases). Material: PBMCs or T cells enriched from blood (not recorded which). CDR3 nucleotide sequence: TGTGCCACCACGGCGGGGGTTAGAGAAAAACTGTTTTTT. The encoded protein is CATTAGVREKLFF.